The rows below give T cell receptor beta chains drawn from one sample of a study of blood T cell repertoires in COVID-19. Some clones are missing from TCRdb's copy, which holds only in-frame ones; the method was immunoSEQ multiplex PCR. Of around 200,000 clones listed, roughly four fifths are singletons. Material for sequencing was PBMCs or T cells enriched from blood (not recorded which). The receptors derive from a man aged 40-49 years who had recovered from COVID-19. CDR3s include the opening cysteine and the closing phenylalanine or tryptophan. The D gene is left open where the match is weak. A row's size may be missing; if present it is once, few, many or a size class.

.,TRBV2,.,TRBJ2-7,CASKGEFGSYEQYF,TGTGCCAGCAAAGGGGAATTTGGATCCTACGAGCAGTACTTC
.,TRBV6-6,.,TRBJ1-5,CASSATGPQYQPQHF,TGTGCCAGCAGTGCGACAGGACCGCAGTATCAGCCCCAGCATTTT
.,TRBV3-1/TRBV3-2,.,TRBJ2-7,CASSQVVEEQYF,TGTGCCAGCAGCCAAGTTGTAGAAGAGCAGTACTTC
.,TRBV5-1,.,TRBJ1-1,CASSLRRTNTEAFF,TGCGCCAGCAGCTTAAGGCGGACTAACACTGAAGCTTTCTTT
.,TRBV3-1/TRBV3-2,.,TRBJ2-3,CASSQRDTQYF,TGTGCCAGCAGCCAGAGGGATACGCAGTATTTT
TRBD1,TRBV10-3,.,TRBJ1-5,CAISESTQGGNQPQHF,TGTGCCATCAGTGAGTCGACACAGGGGGGCAATCAGCCCCAGCATTTT
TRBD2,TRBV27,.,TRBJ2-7,CASRRGSSYEQYF,TGTGCCAGCAGACGCGGGAGTTCCTACGAGCAGTACTTC
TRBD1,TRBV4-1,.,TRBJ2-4,CASSQDGTGKAKNIQYF,TGCGCCAGCAGCCAGGATGGGACAGGGAAAGCCAAAAACATTCAGTACTTC
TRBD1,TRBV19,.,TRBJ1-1,CASSEYRGSNTEAFF,TGTGCCAGTAGTGAATACAGGGGCTCCAACACTGAAGCTTTCTTT
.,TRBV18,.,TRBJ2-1,CATYRTGGGDEQFF,TGTGCCACCTATCGGACGGGGGGCGGCGATGAGCAGTTCTTC
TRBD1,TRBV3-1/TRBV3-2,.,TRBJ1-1,CASSRDRAEAFF,TGTGCCAGCAGCCGAGACAGGGCTGAAGCTTTCTTT
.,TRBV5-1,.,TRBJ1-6,CASSLSGPGGSSPLHF,TGCGCCAGCAGCTTGAGCGGGCCGGGGGGCAGTTCACCCCTCCACTTT
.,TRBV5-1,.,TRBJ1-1,CASSLAPTGTEAFF,TGCGCCAGCAGCTTGGCACCGACGGGAACTGAAGCTTTCTTT
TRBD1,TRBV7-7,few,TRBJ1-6,CANLRGQGPTKMAPLHF,TGTGCCAACTTACGGGGACAGGGCCCAACCAAAATGGCACCCCTCCACTTT
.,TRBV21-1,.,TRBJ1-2,CASSLRHPSRGGYTF,TGTGCCAGCAGCCTACGGCACCCCTCGCGCGGTGGCTACACCTTC
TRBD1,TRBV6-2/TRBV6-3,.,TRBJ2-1,CASSYFRGRSNEQFF,TGTGCCAGCAGTTACTTCAGGGGGCGGTCTAATGAGCAGTTCTTC
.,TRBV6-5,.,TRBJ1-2,CASSSPGSRYGYTF,TGTGCCAGCAGTTCTCCAGGAAGCCGCTATGGCTACACCTTC
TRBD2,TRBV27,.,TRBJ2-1,CASSLFRGLAGYNEQFF,TGTGCCAGCAGTTTATTCCGGGGACTAGCGGGATACAATGAGCAGTTCTTC
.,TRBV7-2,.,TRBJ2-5,CASSLIGGRATQYF,TGTGCCAGCAGCTTAATTGGTGGCAGGGCGACCCAGTACTTC
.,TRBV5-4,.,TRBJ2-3,CASSLGGTPGTDTQYF,TGTGCCAGCAGCTTGGGAGGGACTCCGGGGACAGATACGCAGTATTTT
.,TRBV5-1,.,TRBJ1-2,CASSLATVTGYTF,TGCGCCAGCAGCTTGGCCACAGTAACTGGCTACACCTTC
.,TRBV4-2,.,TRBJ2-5,CASSQTSTDQETQYF,TGTGCCAGCAGCCAAACTTCAACAGACCAAGAGACCCAGTACTTC
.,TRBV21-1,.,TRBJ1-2,CASITPGSALYGYTF,TGTGCCAGCATTACACCAGGTTCTGCACTCTATGGCTACACCTTC
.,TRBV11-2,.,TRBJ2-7,CASSFGRTTYEQYF,TGTGCCAGCAGCTTTGGACGGACAACCTACGAGCAGTACTTC
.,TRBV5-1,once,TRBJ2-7,CASSLAPRGGPYEQYF,TGCGCCAGCAGCTTGGCACCGCGCGGAGGCCCCTACGAGCAGTACTTC
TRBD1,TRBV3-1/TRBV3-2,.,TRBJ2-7,CASSRRDRTYEQYF,TGTGCCAGCAGCCGGCGGGACAGGACCTACGAGCAGTACTTC
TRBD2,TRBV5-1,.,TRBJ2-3,CASSPGLAGTDTQYF,TGCGCCAGCAGTCCGGGACTAGCGGGAACAGATACGCAGTATTTT
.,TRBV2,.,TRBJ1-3,CASSLRSGNTIYF,TGTGCCAGCAGTTTGAGGTCTGGAAACACCATATATTTT
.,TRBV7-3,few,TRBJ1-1,CASSIQKNTEAFF,TGTGCCAGCAGTATCCAGAAGAACACTGAAGCTTTCTTT
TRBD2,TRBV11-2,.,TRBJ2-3,CASSWGGDTQYF,TGTGCCAGCAGCTGGGGGGGAGATACGCAGTATTTT
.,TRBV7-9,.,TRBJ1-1,CASRPRLEWLFTEAFF,TGTGCCAGCAGACCCCGACTGGAGTGGTTGTTTACTGAAGCTTTCTTT
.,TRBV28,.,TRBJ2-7,CASSYGGRGYEQYF,TGTGCCAGCAGTTACGGGGGCAGGGGGTACGAGCAGTACTTC
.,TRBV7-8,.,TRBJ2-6,CASSLVLASGANVLTF,TGTGCCAGCAGCCTAGTGTTGGCTTCTGGGGCCAACGTCCTGACTTTC
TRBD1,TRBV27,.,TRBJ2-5,CASSRRGQALGAQYF,TGTGCCAGCAGCCGGAGGGGACAGGCCTTGGGGGCCCAGTACTTC
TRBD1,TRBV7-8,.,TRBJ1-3,CASSPDRAGNTIYF,TGTGCCAGCAGCCCCGACAGGGCCGGAAACACCATATATTTT
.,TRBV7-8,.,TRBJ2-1,CASSFLAGTSYNEQFF,TGTGCCAGCAGCTTCTTGGCGGGAACTTCCTACAATGAGCAGTTCTTC
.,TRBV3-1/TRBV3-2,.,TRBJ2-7,CASSQSRNEQYF,TGTGCCAGCAGCCAATCCAGGAACGAGCAGTACTTC
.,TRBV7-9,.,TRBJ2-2,CASSPYTGELFF,TGTGCCAGCAGCCCTTACACCGGGGAGCTGTTTTTT
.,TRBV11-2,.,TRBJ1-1,CASSSSDGGTEAFF,TGTGCCAGCAGCTCCTCCGACGGGGGCACTGAAGCTTTCTTT
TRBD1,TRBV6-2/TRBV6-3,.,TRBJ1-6,CASSYVQGVTSSPLHF,TGTGCCAGCAGTTACGTACAGGGGGTTACGAGTTCACCCCTCCACTTT
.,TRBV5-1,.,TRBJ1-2,CASSSLTGYYGYTF,TGCGCCAGCAGCTCGTTGACAGGATACTATGGCTACACCTTC
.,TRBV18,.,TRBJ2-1,CASSAETANEQFF,TGTGCCAGCTCAGCGGAGACAGCAAATGAGCAGTTCTTC
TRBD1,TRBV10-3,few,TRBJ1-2,CAISVATGGFYGYTF,TGTGCCATCAGTGTCGCGACAGGGGGCTTCTATGGCTACACCTTC
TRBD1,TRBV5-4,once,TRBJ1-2,CASSQPGQGYGYTF,TGTGCCAGCAGCCAACCAGGACAGGGCTATGGCTACACCTTC
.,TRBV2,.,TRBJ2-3,CASGRGNTDTQYF,TGTGCCAGCGGGCGGGGTAACACAGATACGCAGTATTTT
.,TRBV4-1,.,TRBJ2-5,CASSQDLNRVETQYF,TGCGCCAGCAGCCAAGATCTGAACAGGGTAGAGACCCAGTACTTC
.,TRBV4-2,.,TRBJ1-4,CASSQGRRGSTEKLFF,TGTGCCAGCAGCCAAGGGAGGAGGGGATCAACTGAAAAACTGTTTTTT
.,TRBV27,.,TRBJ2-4,CASSPLAKNIQYF,TGTGCCAGCAGTCCCCTAGCCAAAAACATTCAGTACTTC
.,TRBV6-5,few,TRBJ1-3,CASISPTGGNTIYF,TGTGCCAGCATTTCCCCGACAGGAGGAAACACCATATATTTT
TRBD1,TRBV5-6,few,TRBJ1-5,CASSLTGQGYQPQHF,TGTGCCAGCAGCTTGACGGGACAGGGGTATCAGCCCCAGCATTTT